This TCR beta chain was recovered during a study of immune cell composition in non-small cell lung cancer. Points from the study as a whole: Lung squamous cell carcinoma tumours had significantly higher top 10 clone scores and productive clonality than lung adenocarcinoma. Tumour-associated clones >0.5% occurred in 33% of adenocarcinomas, about 80% of squamous.

This clone showed up just once. No antigen is known for it. The method was immunoSEQ multiplex PCR; TCRdb's version includes in-frame clones alone and lacks a portion of them. The sample includes approximately 1,300 clones, under 80% seen only once; the top ten take approximately 15%. The origin of this receptor is a human donor with non-small cell lung cancer. The material sequenced was lung tumor tissue.

The CDR3 is CASSPTGTQETQYF. Written as DNA, the CDR3 is TGTGCCAGCTCTCCCACAGGTACCCAAGAGACCCAGTACTTC. The V call is TRBV18, the J call TRBJ2-5; tentatively, D is TRBD1 (5 bases). CDR1 is KGHSH, CDR2 LQKENI, per germline. Trimming shortened V by 6 bases and J by 1 base, and 12 bases separated the two germline ends. CDR3 size: 14 residues.